The 6 T cell receptor beta chains below all came from one sample that was sequenced in a study of metastatic and nonmetastatic thyroid tumors. TCRdb re-analyzed the PCR reads using MiXCR. The sample records some 7,700 clones, about 31% being singletons. Thyroid surgery had not been preceded by any treatment in any patient. The sample taken for sequencing was tumor tissue. The receptors come from a female donor with papillary thyroid cancer or a benign thyroid nodule (not recorded which). Some clones in this sample may be carry-over from other donors' samples.

The V and J genes are TRBV19 and TRBJ1-2; no clear D gene. Germline CDR1 is LNHDA and CDR2 is SQIVND (reference sequence). V was clipped by 7 bases and J by 0 bases, with 9 bases between them. CDR3 length: 13 amino acids. CDR3 DNA sequence: TGTGCCAGTAAGGGAAATTCTAACTATGGCTACACCTTC. This sequence encodes CASKGNSNYGYTF.

Concerning this clone: The final CDR3 position lacks the conserved phenylalanine or tryptophan, pointing to a likely read error. No DNA is shown, since the ends of the CDR3 on it are uncertain; the CDR3 is the one TCRdb lists. The V and J genes are TRBV29-1 and TRBJ2-7; the table gives TRBD1 as D, unverified against the DNA. The CDR3 has 9 residues if both end residues are counted. In germline, CDR1 is SQVTM, CDR2 ANQGSEA. CDR3 protein: CSGKTGSGI.

This clone was seen a handful of times. Written as DNA, the CDR3 is TGTGCCAGTCACAGGGTCTCGGGAAACACTGAAGCTTTCTTT. Its translation: CASHRVSGNTEAFF. The chain is built from TRBV6-1 and TRBJ1-1, with a tentative D call TRBD1 (6 bases). From germline, CDR1 is MNHNS and CDR2 SASEGT. The V gene lost 9 bases and the J gene lost 2 bases, with 16 bases spanning the gap. The CDR3 covers 14 residues.

This clone was counted only a few times. This chain's CDR3 is CSSGGGDRGSRGHYF. DNA for the CDR3: TGTTCGTCCGGTGGCGGGGACAGGGGATCTCGGGGGCATTACTTC. V and J are TRBV6-1 and TRBJ2-7; 10 nucleotides line up with TRBD1. The germline V gene encodes CDR1 MNHNS and CDR2 SASEGT. This CDR3 is 15 amino acids long.

This clone was counted only a few times. The chain employs TRBV20-1 and TRBJ2-7, with TRBD2 matching 11 bases. The CDR3 covers 14 residues. Trimming took 1 base from V and 1 from J; bases not matched to a gene: 0. Germline assignment: CDR1 DFQATT and CDR2 SNEGSKA (reference sequence). The CDR3 nucleotides read TGCAGTGCTAGAGGGACTAGCGGGTCCTACGAGCAGTACTTC. Translating it yields CSARGTSGSYEQYF.

J is TRBJ2-7 and V is TRBV10-3, with 8 bases aligning to TRBD1. The germline V gene has CDR1 ENHRY and CDR2 SYGVKD. This CDR3 region has 13 residues. J was trimmed by 7 bases and V by 4 bases; bases with no gene match: 6. The CDR3 region is CAISVGTGHEQYF. As DNA, the CDR3 is TGTGCCATCAGTGTCGGGACAGGTCATGAGCAGTACTTC.